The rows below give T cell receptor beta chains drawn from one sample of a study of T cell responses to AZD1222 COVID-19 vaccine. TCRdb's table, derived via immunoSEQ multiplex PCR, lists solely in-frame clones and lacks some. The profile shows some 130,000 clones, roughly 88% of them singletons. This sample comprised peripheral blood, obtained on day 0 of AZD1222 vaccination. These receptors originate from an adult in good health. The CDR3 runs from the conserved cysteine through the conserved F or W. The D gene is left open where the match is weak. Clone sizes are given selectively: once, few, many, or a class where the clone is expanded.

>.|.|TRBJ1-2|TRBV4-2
TGTGCCAGCAGCCAAGATGGAGGCGGCGGCTTCTATGGCTACACCTTC
CASSQDGGGGFYGYTF
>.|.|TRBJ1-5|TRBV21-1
TGTGCCAGCAGCGCACAACGATACAGGGGCTTGTATCAGCCCCAGCATTTT
CASSAQRYRGLYQPQHF
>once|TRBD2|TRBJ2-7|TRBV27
TGTGCCAGCAGTCGTCCGGGACTAGCGGGGAACGAGCAGTACTTC
CASSRPGLAGNEQYF
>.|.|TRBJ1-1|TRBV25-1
TGTGCTTCAGGGTGGAACACTGAAGCTTTCTTT
CASGWNTEAFF
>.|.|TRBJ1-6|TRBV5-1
TGCGCCAGCAGCCAACCCGAGAGAGAACCTAATTCACCCCTCCACTTT
CASSQPEREPNSPLHF
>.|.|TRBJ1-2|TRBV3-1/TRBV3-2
TGTGCCAGCAGCCTACCCTCCCTGAGCGGCTACACCTTC
CASSLPSLSGYTF
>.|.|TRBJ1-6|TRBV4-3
TGCGCCAGCAGCCAAGATGAGGGGAATGATTCACCCCTCCACTTT
CASSQDEGNDSPLHF
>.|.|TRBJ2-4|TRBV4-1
TGCGCCAGCAGCCCCTTGGGATTAGCCAAAAACATTCAGTACTTC
CASSPLGLAKNIQYF
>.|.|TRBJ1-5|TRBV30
TGTGCCTGGTCCCGGCGGGGCCAGCCCCAGCATTTT
CAWSRRGQPQHF
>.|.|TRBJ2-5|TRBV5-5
TGTGCCAGCAGCTGGACACAAGAGACCCAGTACTTC
CASSWTQETQYF
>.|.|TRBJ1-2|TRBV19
TGTGCCAGTAGTATACAAGGTGGAGGGAGTTTTGGCTACACCTTC
CASSIQGGGSFGYTF
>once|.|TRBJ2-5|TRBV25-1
TGTGCCAGCGCCGATCTCGGGGAGACCCAGTACTTC
CASADLGETQYF
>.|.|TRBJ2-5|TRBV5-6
TGTGCCAGCAGCGCTCGAGAGACCCAGTACTTC
CASSARETQYF
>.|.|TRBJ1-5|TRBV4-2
TGTGCCAGCAGCCCCGGCGGGCTCGTTGGCAATCAGCCCCAGCATTTT
CASSPGGLVGNQPQHF
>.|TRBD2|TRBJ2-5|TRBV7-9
TGTGCCAGCAGCGCTAGCGGGTACCAAGAGACCCAGTACTTC
CASSASGYQETQYF
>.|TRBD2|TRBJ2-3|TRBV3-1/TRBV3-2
TGTGCCAGCAGCCAAGTTCGTCGCGGGGGTACCGGGGCAGATACGCAGTATTTT
CASSQVRRGGTGADTQYF
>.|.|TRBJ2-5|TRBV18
TGTGCCAGCTCTGGGTACAGGGCAGTACAAGAGACCCAGTACTTC
CASSGYRAVQETQYF
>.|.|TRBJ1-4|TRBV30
TGTGCCTGGAGTCAGGGGTATAATGAAAAACTGTTTTTT
CAWSQGYNEKLFF
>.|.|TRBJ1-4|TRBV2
TGTGCCAGCACCCGAAGAGGAGCAACTAATGAAAAACTGTTTTTT
CASTRRGATNEKLFF
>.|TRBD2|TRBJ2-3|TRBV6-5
TGTGCCAGCAGTTACGCGACTAGCGGGAAGGATACGCAGTATTTT
CASSYATSGKDTQYF
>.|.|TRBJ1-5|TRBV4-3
TGCGCCAGCAGCCAAGATTGGACACAGAATCAGCCCCAGCATTTT
CASSQDWTQNQPQHF
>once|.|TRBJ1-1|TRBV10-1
TGCGCCAGCGGGGGGAGCAACACTGAAGCTTTCTTT
CASGGSNTEAFF
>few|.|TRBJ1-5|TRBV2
TGTGCCAGCAGCTCCACGGACATTAATCAGCCCCAGCATTTT
CASSSTDINQPQHF
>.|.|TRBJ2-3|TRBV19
TGTGCCAGTCGCCTGGGGGTAGCGGACTACACAGATACGCAGTATTTT
CASRLGVADYTDTQYF
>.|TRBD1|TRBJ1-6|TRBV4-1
TGCGCCAGCAGCCAAGGCTGGGGACAGGACAATTCACCCCTCCACTTT
CASSQGWGQDNSPLHF
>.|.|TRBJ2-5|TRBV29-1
TGCAGCGTTGATGGTCCGGGGATGAAGACCCAGTACTTC
CSVDGPGMKTQYF